Sequencing of this T cell receptor beta chain was carried out in a study of cytomegalovirus exposure and HLA in healthy donors. Overall study: The approximately 670 first-cohort repertoires and the 95 to 150 validation repertoires shared the same platform, a later analysis reported.

With regard to this clone: Its antigen is not identified.

The CDR3 length is 15 residues. Germline CDR1 reads SGHNT; CDR2 reads YYREEE (reference sequence). The J segment lost 0 bases and the V segment lost 4 bases, leaving 3 bases of the junction unmatched. Repertoires were generated with immunoSEQ multiplex PCR, while TCRdb's copy carries only in-frame clones and drops some. The data hold 200,000 to 250,000 clones, with roughly 84% observed a single time. Notes on the study in general: Researchers reported that a few CMV-associated chains were confirmed in vitro as CMV antigen-specific. Most TCR sequences were seen very rarely across donors, but some public TCRs occurred in many.

This clonotype was obtained from a man aged 18-30 years in good health and CMV-seropositive. The chain has TRBV5-4 and TRBJ2-1; 8 bases are a match to TRBD2. Material: PBMCs. DNA for the CDR3: TGTGCCAGCAGCGCCGGGACTAGCTCCTACAATGAGCAGTTCTTC. Protein: CASSAGTSSYNEQFF.